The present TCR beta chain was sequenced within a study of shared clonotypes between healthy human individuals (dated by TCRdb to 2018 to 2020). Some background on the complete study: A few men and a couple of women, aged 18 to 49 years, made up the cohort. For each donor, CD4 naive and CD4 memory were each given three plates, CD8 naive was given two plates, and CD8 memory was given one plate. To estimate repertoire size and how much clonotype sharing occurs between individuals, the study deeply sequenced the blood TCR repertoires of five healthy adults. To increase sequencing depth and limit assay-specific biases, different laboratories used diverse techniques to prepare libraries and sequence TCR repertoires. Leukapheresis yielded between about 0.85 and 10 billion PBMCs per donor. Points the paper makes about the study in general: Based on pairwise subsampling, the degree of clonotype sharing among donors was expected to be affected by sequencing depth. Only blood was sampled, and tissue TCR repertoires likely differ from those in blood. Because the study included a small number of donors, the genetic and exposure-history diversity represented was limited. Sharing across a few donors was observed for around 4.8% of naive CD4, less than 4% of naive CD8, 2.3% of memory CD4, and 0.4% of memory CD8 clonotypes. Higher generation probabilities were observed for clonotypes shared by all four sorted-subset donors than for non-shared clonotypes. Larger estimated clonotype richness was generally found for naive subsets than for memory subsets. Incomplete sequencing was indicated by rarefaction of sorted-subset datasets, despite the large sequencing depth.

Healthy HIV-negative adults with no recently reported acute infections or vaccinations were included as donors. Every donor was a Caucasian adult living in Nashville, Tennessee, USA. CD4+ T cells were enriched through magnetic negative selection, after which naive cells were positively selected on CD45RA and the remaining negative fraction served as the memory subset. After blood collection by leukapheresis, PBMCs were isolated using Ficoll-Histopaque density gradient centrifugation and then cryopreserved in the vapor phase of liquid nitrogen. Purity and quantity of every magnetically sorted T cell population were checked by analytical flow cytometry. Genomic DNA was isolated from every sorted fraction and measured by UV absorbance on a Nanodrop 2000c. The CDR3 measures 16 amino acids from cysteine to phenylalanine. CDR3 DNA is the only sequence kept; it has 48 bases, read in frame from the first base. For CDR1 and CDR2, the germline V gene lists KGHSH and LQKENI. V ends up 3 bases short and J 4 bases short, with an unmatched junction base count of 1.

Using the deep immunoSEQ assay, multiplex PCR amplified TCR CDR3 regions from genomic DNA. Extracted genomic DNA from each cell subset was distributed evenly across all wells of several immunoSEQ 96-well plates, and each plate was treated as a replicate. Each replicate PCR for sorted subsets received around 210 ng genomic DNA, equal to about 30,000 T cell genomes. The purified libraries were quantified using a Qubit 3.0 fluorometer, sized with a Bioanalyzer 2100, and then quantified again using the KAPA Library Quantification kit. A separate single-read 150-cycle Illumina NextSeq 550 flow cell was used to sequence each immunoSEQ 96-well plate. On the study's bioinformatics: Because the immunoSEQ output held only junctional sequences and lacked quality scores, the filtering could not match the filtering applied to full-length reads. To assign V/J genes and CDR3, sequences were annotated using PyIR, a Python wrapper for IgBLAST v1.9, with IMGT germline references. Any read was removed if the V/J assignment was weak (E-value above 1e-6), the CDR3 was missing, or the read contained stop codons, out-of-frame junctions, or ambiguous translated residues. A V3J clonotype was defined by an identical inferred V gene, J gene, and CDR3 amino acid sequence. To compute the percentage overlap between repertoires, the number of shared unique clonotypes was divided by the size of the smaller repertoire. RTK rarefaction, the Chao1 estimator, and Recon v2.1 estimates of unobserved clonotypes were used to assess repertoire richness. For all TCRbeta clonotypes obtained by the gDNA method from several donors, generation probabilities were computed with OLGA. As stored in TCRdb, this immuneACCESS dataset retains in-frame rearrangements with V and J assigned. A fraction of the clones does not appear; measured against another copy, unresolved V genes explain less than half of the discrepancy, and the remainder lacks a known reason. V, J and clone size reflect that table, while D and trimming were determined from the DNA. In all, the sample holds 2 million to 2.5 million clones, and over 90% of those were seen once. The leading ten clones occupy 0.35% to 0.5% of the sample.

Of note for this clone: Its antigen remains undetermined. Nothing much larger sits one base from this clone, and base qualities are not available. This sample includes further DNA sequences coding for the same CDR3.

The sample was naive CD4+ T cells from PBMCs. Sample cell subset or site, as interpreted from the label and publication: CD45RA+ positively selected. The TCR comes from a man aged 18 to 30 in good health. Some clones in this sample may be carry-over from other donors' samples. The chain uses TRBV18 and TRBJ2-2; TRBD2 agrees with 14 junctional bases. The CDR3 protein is CASSPGLAGATGELFF. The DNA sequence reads TGTGCCAGCTCACCGGGACTAGCGGGAGCCACCGGGGAGCTGTTTTTT.